The rows below give T cell receptor beta chains drawn from one sample of a study of metastatic and nonmetastatic thyroid tumors. Using MiXCR, TCRdb re-called clones from the PCR reads. The sample has approximately 39,000 clones, around 20% seen once. Sequences were obtained from blood. The source is a female donor with papillary thyroid cancer or a benign thyroid nodule (not recorded which). Some clones in this sample may be carry-over from other donors' samples. Each CDR3 is given without its conserved first and last residue.

TRBV7-8	TRBJ2-7	ASSLASPGPLAYEQY
TRBV7-9	TRBJ2-5	ASSPPLVETQY
TRBV5-5	TRBJ2-7	ASSAEGSSYEQY
TRBV12-3/TRBV12-4	TRBJ1-1	ASRGKWNTEAF
TRBV20-1	TRBJ2-7	SASLVGQGSYEQY
TRBV2	TRBJ2-6	ASSGSRGFGTVSGANVLT
TRBV4-1	TRBJ2-5	ASSQVAGGTETQY
TRBV6-5	TRBJ2-2	ASSYVPDSGTPTGEMI
TRBV9	TRBJ2-3	AISVGSGMAHDTQY
TRBV5-1	TRBJ1-4	ASSKAQGDTEKLF
TRBV25-1	TRBJ2-1	ASSLGLAEIYNEQF
TRBV30	TRBJ2-7	AWSVRGSYEQY
TRBV4-1	TRBJ2-1	ASSQEFYEQF
TRBV6-2/TRBV6-3	TRBJ2-1	ASRASGSTNEQF
TRBV6-4	TRBJ2-5	ASSGEETQY
TRBV19	TRBJ1-3	ASSLMGPTPSGNTIY
TRBV24-1	TRBJ1-2	ATSDSWTGNGYT
TRBV20-1	TRBJ2-3	SASASGRATDTQY
TRBV6-2/TRBV6-3	TRBJ1-1	ASSTGDFGNTEAF
TRBV20-1	TRBJ2-3	SARGRRLAGGLDTQY
TRBV19	TRBJ2-1	ASKGSDSLTEQF
TRBV11-1	TRBJ2-7	ASSPGLAGYEQY
TRBV19	TRBJ2-1	ASSIGGRANNEQF
TRBV11-1	TRBJ1-2	ASSSPLQGANYGYT
TRBV11-2	TRBJ1-5	ASSLDPGTQPQH
TRBV20-1	TRBJ2-7	SARPSGAYEQY
TRBV20-1	TRBJ1-1	SAIQVPMNTEAF